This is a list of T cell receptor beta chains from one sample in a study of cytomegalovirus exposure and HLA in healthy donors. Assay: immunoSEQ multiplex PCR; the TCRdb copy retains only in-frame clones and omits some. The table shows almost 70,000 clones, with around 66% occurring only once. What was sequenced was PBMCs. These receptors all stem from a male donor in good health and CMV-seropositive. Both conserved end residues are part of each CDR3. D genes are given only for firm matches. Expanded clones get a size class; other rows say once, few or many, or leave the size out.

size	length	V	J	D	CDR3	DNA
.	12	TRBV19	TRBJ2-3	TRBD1	CATTGIADTQYF	TGTGCCACGACAGGGATTGCAGATACGCAGTATTTT
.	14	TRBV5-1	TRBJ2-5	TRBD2	CASSQGSGGETQYF	TGCGCCAGCAGCCAAGGAAGCGGGGGTGAGACCCAGTACTTC
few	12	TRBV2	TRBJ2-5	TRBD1	CAIQGAQETQYF	TGTGCCATCCAGGGGGCCCAAGAGACCCAGTACTTC
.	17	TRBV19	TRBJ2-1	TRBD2	CASSMTSGGSSYNEQFF	TGTGCCAGTAGTATGACTAGCGGCGGATCTTCCTACAATGAGCAGTTCTTC
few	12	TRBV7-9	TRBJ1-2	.	CASSPDSYGYTF	TGTGCCAGCAGCCCGGACAGCTATGGCTACACCTTC
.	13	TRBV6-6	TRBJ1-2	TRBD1	CASTPTGDYGYTF	TGTGCCAGCACCCCCACAGGGGACTATGGCTACACCTTC
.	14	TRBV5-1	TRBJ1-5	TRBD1	CASSLGPGGQPQHF	TGCGCCAGCAGCTTAGGGCCAGGGGGTCAGCCCCAGCATTTT
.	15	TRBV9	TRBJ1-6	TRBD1	CASSLRGQGNSPLHF	TGTGCCAGCAGCTTACGAGGACAGGGTAATTCACCCCTCCACTTT
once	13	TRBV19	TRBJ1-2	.	CASNEGTNYGYTF	TGTGCCAGTAACGAGGGCACTAACTATGGCTACACCTTC
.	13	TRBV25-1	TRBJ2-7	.	CASSDRRSYEQYF	TGTGCCAGCAGTGACAGGCGATCCTACGAGCAGTACTTC
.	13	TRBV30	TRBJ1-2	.	CAWSLSGGYGYTF	TGTGCCTGGAGCCTCAGCGGGGGCTATGGCTACACCTTC
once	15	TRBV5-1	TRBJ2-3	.	CASSLEQDPTDTQYF	TGCGCCAGCAGCTTGGAACAGGATCCCACAGATACGCAGTATTTT
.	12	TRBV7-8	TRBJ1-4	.	CASSIPTEKLFF	TGTGCCAGCAGCATTCCGACAGAAAAACTGTTTTTT
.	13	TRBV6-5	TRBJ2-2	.	CASTKEVTGELFF	TGTGCCAGCACCAAGGAGGTCACCGGGGAGCTGTTTTTT
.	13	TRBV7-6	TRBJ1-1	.	CASSEGWNTEAFF	TGTGCCAGCAGCGAGGGTTGGAACACTGAAGCTTTCTTT
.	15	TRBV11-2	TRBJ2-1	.	CASSIRTSTYNEQFF	TGTGCCAGCAGCATTAGGACATCGACCTACAATGAGCAGTTCTTC
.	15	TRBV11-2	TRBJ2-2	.	CASSIRQGGTGELFF	TGTGCCAGCAGCATCAGACAGGGAGGTACCGGGGAGCTGTTTTTT
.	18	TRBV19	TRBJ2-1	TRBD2	CASSSAAPGLADYNEQFF	TGTGCCAGTAGTTCTGCGGCGCCGGGGCTAGCGGATTACAATGAGCAGTTCTTC
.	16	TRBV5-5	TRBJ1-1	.	CASRNSMTGRGTEAFF	TGTGCCAGCAGAAACTCAATGACAGGTCGTGGGACTGAAGCTTTCTTT
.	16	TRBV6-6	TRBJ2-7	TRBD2	CASSAGTSGRGIEQYF	TGTGCCAGCAGTGCCGGGACTAGCGGGAGGGGGATCGAGCAGTACTTC
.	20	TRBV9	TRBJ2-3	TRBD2	CASSARTSPQSGGRTDTQYF	TGTGCCAGCAGCGCCCGTACCTCTCCGCAGTCTGGCGGGAGGACAGATACGCAGTATTTT
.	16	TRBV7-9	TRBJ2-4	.	CASSLLDGKAKNIQYF	TGTGCCAGCAGCTTACTCGACGGGAAGGCCAAAAACATTCAGTACTTC
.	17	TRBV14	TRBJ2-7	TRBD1	CASSPWDRGLSSYEQYF	TGTGCCAGCAGCCCTTGGGACAGGGGGCTATCCTCCTACGAGCAGTACTTC
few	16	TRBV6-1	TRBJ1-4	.	CASSELQGSTNEKLFF	TGTGCCAGCAGCGAACTACAGGGATCGACTAATGAAAAACTGTTTTTT
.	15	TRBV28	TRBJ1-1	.	CASSLGGGGNTEAFF	TGTGCCAGCAGTTTAGGGGGGGGCGGGAACACTGAAGCTTTCTTT
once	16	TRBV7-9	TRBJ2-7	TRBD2	CASSLTRTSGSYEQYF	TGTGCCAGCAGCTTAACAAGAACTAGCGGGAGTTACGAGCAGTACTTC
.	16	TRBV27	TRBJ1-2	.	CASSGLVQGLYDGYTF	TGTGCCAGCAGTGGGCTAGTGCAGGGACTTTATGATGGCTACACCTTC
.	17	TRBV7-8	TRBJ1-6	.	CASSPSGFGVYNSPLHF	TGTGCCAGCAGCCCAAGCGGGTTTGGGGTCTATAATTCACCCCTCCACTTT
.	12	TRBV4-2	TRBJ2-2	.	CASSPLSGELFF	TGTGCCAGCAGCCCCCTATCCGGGGAGCTGTTTTTT
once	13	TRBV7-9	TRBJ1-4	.	CASSLPTGIKLFF	TGTGCCAGCAGCTTACCGACAGGTATCAAACTGTTTTTT
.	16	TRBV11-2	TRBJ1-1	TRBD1	CASSLKWDRDGTEAFF	TGTGCCAGCAGCTTGAAGTGGGACAGGGATGGGACTGAAGCTTTCTTT
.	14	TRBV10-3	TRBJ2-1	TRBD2	CAISPGTSANEQFF	TGTGCCATCAGTCCCGGGACTAGCGCCAATGAGCAGTTCTTC
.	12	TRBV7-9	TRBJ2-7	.	CASSQGYYEQYF	TGTGCCAGCAGCCAAGGTTACTACGAGCAGTACTTC
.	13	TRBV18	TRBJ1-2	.	CASSQRQRHGYTF	TGTGCCAGCTCCCAGAGACAGCGCCATGGCTACACCTTC
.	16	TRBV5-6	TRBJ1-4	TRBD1	CASSLLTGATNEKLFF	TGTGCCAGCAGCCTGTTGACAGGGGCAACTAATGAAAAACTGTTTTTT
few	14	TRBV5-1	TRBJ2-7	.	CASSISGLSYEQYF	TGTGCCAGCAGCATATCGGGACTGAGCTACGAGCAGTACTTC